This is a list of T cell receptor beta chains from one sample in a study of early T cells in non-severe SARS-CoV-2 infection. TCRdb fed the 5' RACE reads into MiXCR, producing one record per CDR3 protein. This table holds fewer than 60,000 distinct CDR3 sequences, 7% to 10% found once. Specimen: whole blood. Receptors were obtained from an adult who was a healthcare worker with PCR-confirmed SARS-CoV-2 infection or an uninfected control (not recorded which). The CDR3 runs from the conserved cysteine through the conserved F or W. The order of the fields is CDR3 protein, CDR3 DNA, clone size, D gene, J gene, V gene. The D gene is left open where the match is weak. Size values are once, few and many counts, or a class for expanded clones, and some rows have none.

CSIRLERDSYEQYF	TGCAGCATTCGGTTAGAGAGGGACTCCTACGAGCAGTACTTC	many	-	TRBJ2-7	TRBV29-1
CASSLEGVEFF	TGTGCCAGCAGCTTGGAAGGGGTGGAGTTCTTC	many	-	TRBJ2-1	TRBV5-5
CASSISLGERQPQHF	TGTGCCAGTAGTATCTCCCTGGGGGAACGTCAGCCCCAGCATTTT	many	-	TRBJ1-5	TRBV19
CSHGTQYNEQFF	TGCAGCCACGGGACCCAGTACAATGAGCAGTTCTTC	many	-	TRBJ2-1	TRBV29-1
CSVELGASGYQETQYF	TGCAGCGTTGAACTCGGAGCTAGCGGGTACCAAGAGACCCAGTACTTC	many	TRBD2	TRBJ2-5	TRBV29-1
CASSLGFISTVSYEQYF	TGTGCCAGCAGCTTGGGTTTTATATCCACCGTATCCTACGAGCAGTACTTC	many	-	TRBJ2-7	TRBV5-8
CASSLAPRTTNEKLFF	TGTGCCAGCAGCTTAGCGCCACGGACAACTAATGAAAAACTGTTTTTT	few	-	TRBJ1-4	TRBV7-2
CAWSRQPTEAFF	TGTGCCTGGAGTCGACAACCTACAGAAGCTTTCTTT	many	-	TRBJ1-1	TRBV30
CASSASGSRNEQFF	TGTGCCAGCAGCGCGAGCGGGAGCAGGAATGAGCAGTTCTTC	few	TRBD2	TRBJ2-1	TRBV11-2
CSVRDTGGVYEQYF	TGCAGCGTGAGGGACACGGGGGGTGTCTACGAGCAGTACTTC	many	-	TRBJ2-7	TRBV29-1
CASSQDMGGTEAFF	TGTGCCAGCAGCCAAGATATGGGGGGCACTGAAGCTTTCTTT	many	-	TRBJ1-1	TRBV4-2
CASETSGSIGEQFF	TGTGCCAGCGAGACTAGCGGGAGCATTGGTGAGCAGTTCTTC	many	TRBD2	TRBJ2-1	TRBV19
CARLIKGFPMAFF	TGTGCCCGACTAATTAAGGGATTTCCCATGGCTTTCTTT	many	-	TRBJ1-1	TRBV27
CASSPDGGDSYEQYF	TGTGCCAGCAGCCCGGACGGGGGAGATTCCTACGAGCAGTACTTC	many	-	TRBJ2-7	TRBV11-2
CASSLEGGQTYNEQFF	TGTGCCAGCAGCTTAGAGGGGGGACAAACCTACAATGAGCAGTTCTTC	many	-	TRBJ2-1	TRBV7-6
CASRTGTTSTDTQYF	TGTGCCAGCAGGACCGGGACTACTAGCACAGATACGCAGTATTTT	few	TRBD2	TRBJ2-3	TRBV7-2
CASLDGQGMTGYTF	TGTGCCAGCCTAGATGGACAGGGGATGACGGGCTACACCTTC	many	TRBD1	TRBJ1-2	TRBV6-1
CASSGTDGQETQYF	TGTGCCAGCAGCGGTACGGACGGCCAAGAGACCCAGTACTTC	many	-	TRBJ2-5	TRBV21-1
CASSKEASGGIGDTQYF	TGTGCCAGCAGTAAAGAGGCAAGCGGGGGGATAGGAGATACGCAGTATTTT	many	TRBD2	TRBJ2-3	TRBV7-2
CSARPYKLSGRATPNEQFF	TGCAGTGCTAGGCCCTATAAACTGTCTGGAAGGGCCACCCCCAATGAGCAGTTCTTC	many	-	TRBJ2-1	TRBV20-1
CATQGGTGELFF	TGTGCCACCCAAGGGGGTACCGGGGAGCTGTTTTTT	many	-	TRBJ2-2	TRBV28
CASSSGGETQYF	TGTGCCAGCAGTTCCGGGGGAGAGACCCAGTACTTC	many	-	TRBJ2-5	TRBV6-6
CASSQDQGMGAEAFF	TGCGCCAGCAGCCAAGATCAGGGGATGGGGGCTGAAGCTTTCTTT	many	-	TRBJ1-1	TRBV4-3
CASSILAGPYNEQFF	TGTGCCAGCAGCATTCTAGCGGGCCCTTACAATGAGCAGTTCTTC	few	TRBD2	TRBJ2-1	TRBV7-2
CASSLGGTGEYSPLHF	TGCGCCAGCAGCTTGGGAGGGACAGGGGAATACTCACCCCTCCACTTT	many	TRBD1	TRBJ1-6	TRBV5-1
CASSLSTGEANVLTF	TGTGCCAGCAGCTTATCGACGGGGGAGGCCAACGTCCTGACTTTC	few	-	TRBJ2-6	TRBV11-2
CASSLFGGELFF	TGTGCCAGCAGCTTATTTGGCGGGGAGCTGTTTTTT	many	-	TRBJ2-2	TRBV7-6
CATSIRRGTYEQYF	TGTGCCACCAGCATCCGACGGGGGACCTACGAGCAGTACTTC	many	-	TRBJ2-7	TRBV15
CASSPLLGAAEYNEQFF	TGTGCCAGCAGCCCCCTACTAGGAGCGGCGGAGTACAATGAGCAGTTCTTC	many	-	TRBJ2-1	TRBV7-8
CASTMGQGFGLHF	TGTGCCAGCACCATGGGACAAGGATTTGGTCTCCACTTT	many	-	TRBJ1-6	TRBV14
CASTDRTGANVLTF	TGCGCCAGCACTGACAGGACTGGGGCCAACGTCCTGACTTTC	many	-	TRBJ2-6	TRBV10-2
CSARGGARWRDTQYF	TGCAGTGCTAGAGGGGGGGCACGCTGGAGGGATACGCAGTATTTT	many	-	TRBJ2-3	TRBV20-1
CSVDRSGSSYEQYF	TGCAGCGTTGACAGGAGCGGGAGCTCCTACGAGCAGTACTTC	many	TRBD2	TRBJ2-7	TRBV29-1
CASSSASGTGTQYF	TGTGCCAGCAGCTCAGCTTCGGGAACTGGGACCCAGTACTTC	many	-	TRBJ2-5	TRBV7-2
CASSASHAGENTIYF	TGTGCCAGCAGCGCCTCTCATGCAGGGGAAAACACCATATATTTT	-	-	TRBJ1-3	TRBV9
CSASDPAGYNEQFF	TGCAGTGCTTCGGACCCCGCGGGGTACAATGAGCAGTTCTTC	few	-	TRBJ2-1	TRBV20-1
CASSKERLGPLALGNTIYF	TGTGCCAGCAGCAAAGAAAGACTGGGGCCGTTGGCCCTAGGAAACACCATATATTTT	few	-	TRBJ1-3	TRBV21-1
CSALTRDTRGDIQYF	TGCAGTGCACTGACCCGGGACACTCGGGGAGACATTCAGTACTTC	many	-	TRBJ2-4	TRBV20-1
CASEEPNTGELFF	TGTGCCAGCGAAGAACCGAACACCGGGGAGCTGTTTTTT	few	-	TRBJ2-2	TRBV28
CASSIWDRGSSPLHF	TGTGCCAGCAGTATATGGGACAGGGGGAGTTCACCCCTCCACTTC	once	TRBD1	TRBJ1-6	TRBV6-1
CASSERTGVTYEQYF	TGTGCCAGCAGCGAGAGGACAGGGGTTACCTACGAGCAGTACTTC	many	TRBD1	TRBJ2-7	TRBV9
CASSVGPDTDTQYF	TGTGCCAGCAGCGTGGGACCGGACACAGATACGCAGTATTTT	many	-	TRBJ2-3	TRBV7-3
CASSPGTNYGYTF	TGCGCCAGCAGCCCTGGCACTAACTATGGCTACACCTTC	many	-	TRBJ1-2	TRBV4-3
CASSFGTTLSGANVLTF	TGTGCCAGCAGCTTCGGGACAACCCTTTCCGGGGCCAACGTCCTGACTTTC	-	-	TRBJ2-6	TRBV13
CASSATSGVREQYF	TGTGCCAGCAGCGCGACTAGCGGGGTGCGCGAGCAGTACTTC	many	TRBD2	TRBJ2-7	TRBV9
CASSYDRANGYTF	TGTGCCAGCAGTTACGACAGGGCCAATGGCTACACCTTC	few	TRBD1	TRBJ1-2	TRBV6-5